This paragraph reports one TCR beta chain. Its target is not known. The source of the sample is a study of T cells after yellow fever vaccination. The wider study: When fractions had low cell numbers, they were prepared with SMART-Seq v4 Ultra Low Input. Study-wide results and limits: A weaker but faster secondary response was observed, peaking on day 5 versus 15.

In TCRdb, the 5' RACE reads were re-called with MiXCR into one record per CDR3 protein. Of a few hundred thousand distinct CDR3 sequences in the sample, 7% to 10% were seen once. The material was PBMCs, obtained roughly 45 days after the first yellow fever vaccination. This clonotype originated in a man aged 18 to 29 who received the YFV17D yellow fever vaccine.

CDR3 sequence (DNA): TGTGCCAGCAGTTTAGAGGTCCGGGACGGCGAGACCCAGTACTTC. This gives the protein CASSLEVRDGETQYF. The chain employs TRBV12-3 or TRBV12-4 and TRBJ2-5; D is tentatively TRBD1 or TRBD2 (5 bases each). Trimming shortened V by 1 base and J by 5 bases, and 14 bases separated the two germline ends. CDR3 length equals 15 residues.